One T cell receptor (beta chain) is described in this entry. The antigen remains unidentified. Each CDR3 protein is one row after TCRdb ran MiXCR on the 5' RACE reads. This sample has around 450,000 distinct CDR3 sequences, with around 20% found just once. This specimen comes from a study of T-cell memory formation after mild COVID-19. In the study overall: Across donors, TCR clusters were largely donor specific.

The study, taken as a whole, reports: Those CD4+ clones that contracted were mainly in CM and EM (CD8+ ones in EMRA). Day 15 to 85 contractors were CD4/CD8 balanced; later expanders leaned CD4+. Pre-infection memory harbored some responding clones, suggesting cross-reactive memory joined.

Germline CDR1 KGHSH, CDR2 LQKENI. V shed 7 bases and J 3 bases; nucleotides not matched to a gene: 2. The CDR3 has 13 residues. The clonotype was recovered from an adult woman who had mild COVID-19 (a few samples of this study predate the infection). Cell type and time point are not known. The chain employs TRBV18 and TRBJ2-5, with 10 bases that match TRBD1. The sequenced sample was PBMCs or a T cell subset sorted from them (not recorded which). The CDR3 loop is CASLGQGKETQYF. DNA for the CDR3: TGTGCCAGCTTGGGACAGGGGAAAGAGACCCAGTACTTC.